The 16 T cell receptor beta chains below were found in one sample sequenced in a study of read filtering for tumor transcriptome and immune sequencing. Molecular barcoded adaptors covering alpha/delta and beta/gamma chains were used on around 400 ng RNA. TCRdb independently ran MiXCR on the reads; one entry per CDR3 protein. The sample lists 85,000 to 100,000 distinct CDR3 sequences, under 25% seen once, with around 10% in the top ten. The sample taken for sequencing was a population of CD138-negative cells sorted from bone marrow. Receptors originate from a donor at least 40 years old with multiple myeloma.

A remark on this clonotype: A much larger clone sits a single nucleotide away, making a read error possible. The chain links TRBV7-9 to TRBJ2-3; TRBD2 is a possible D gene (5 bases). The CDR3 is 18 amino acids. The V gene lost 5 bases and the J gene lost 2 bases, with 23 bases spanning the gap. Germline V gene data show CDR1 as SEHNR and CDR2 as FQNEAQ (reference sequence). Here the CDR3 reads CASSRDLLGAATTDTQYF. The CDR3 DNA is TGTGCCAGCAGCCGCGATCTGTTGGGAGCGGCCACCACAGATACGCAGTATTTT.

This clonotype was seen more than once but under ten times. The chain carries TRBV5-4 and TRBJ2-7; D unresolved. Germline V gene data show CDR1 as SGHNT and CDR2 as YYREEE (reference sequence). The ends were cut back, 2 bases at V and 0 bases at J, with 6 bases in the middle. The CDR3 loop spans 13 amino acids. The CDR3 sequence is CASSFGSSYEQYF. CDR3 nucleotides: TGTGCCAGCAGCTTTGGCAGCTCCTACGAGCAGTACTTC.

This clonotype was seen ten or more times. The genes are TRBV2 and TRBJ1-5; a weak D match, TRBD1 (5 bases). With 6 bases removed from V and 6 bases from J, the gap between germline ends came to 18 bases. The CDR3 spans 15 residues. Germline V CDR1 and CDR2: SNHLY, FYNNEI. CDR3 protein: CASSEGFNRGQPQHF. The CDR3 DNA reads as TGTGCCAGCAGCGAGGGGTTCAACAGAGGTCAGCCCCAGCATTTT. The whole variable domain, filled in from reference TRBV2 and TRBJ1-5, reads EPEVTQTPSHQVTQMGQEVILRCVPISNHLYFYWYRQILGQKVEFLVSFYNNEISEKSEIFDDQFSVERPDGSNFTLKIRSTKLEDSAMYFCASSEGFNRGQPQHFGDGTRLSIL.

This clonotype was seen only once. V and J are TRBV30 and TRBJ2-1; D tentatively fits TRBD1 or TRBD2 (5 bases each). Germline V gene lookup returns CDR1 GTSNPN and CDR2 SVGIG (reference sequence). This CDR3 is built from 14 residues. V was cut by 0 bases and J by 5 bases, with 11 bases left in between. The CDR3 reads CAWSVGRGDNEQFF. CDR3 nucleotides: TGTGCCTGGAGTGTGGGACGGGGAGACAATGAGCAGTTCTTC.

The chain has TRBV3-1 and TRBJ2-3, with 8 bases identical to TRBD1. J was trimmed by 10 bases and V by 1 base; bases with no gene match: 13. This CDR3 has 16 residues. The germline V gene has CDR1 LGHDT and CDR2 YNNKEL (reference sequence). CDR3 sequence (DNA): TGTGCCAGCAGCCAAGTCTTCAGGGGGCCGTGGGATGCGCAGTATTTT. Protein product: CASSQVFRGPWDAQYF.

This clonotype was detected ten times or more. The chain has TRBV3-1 and TRBJ1-1; D is unclear. The CDR3 has 15 residues. Germline CDR1 reads LGHDT; CDR2 reads YNNKEL (reference sequence). The V gene lost 1 base and the J gene lost 0 bases, with 9 bases spanning the gap. The CDR3 reads CASSQGRDLNTEAFF. CDR3 nucleotide sequence: TGTGCCAGCAGCCAAGGCCGAGATCTGAACACTGAAGCTTTCTTT.

This clonotype occurred many times. The chain uses TRBV10-2 and TRBJ1-5, with a weak D call TRBD1 (5 bases). Germline V lookup: CDR1 WSHSY, CDR2 SAAADI. The length of the CDR3 is 13 residues. Trimming took off 8 bases at V and 7 bases at J, with 15 bases between the two ends. The CDR3 sequence is CASRDSRIQPQHF. The CDR3 DNA follows: TGCGCCAGCCGCGACAGTCGGATCCAGCCCCAGCATTTT.

As regards this clonotype: A much more abundant neighbour one base away suggests this may be a read error. The chain joins TRBV29-1 to TRBJ2-3; unclear D gene. The CDR3 is 13 amino acids. Germline CDR1 SQVTM, CDR2 ANQGSEA. Trimming removed 5 bases from V and 4 bases from J, with 13 bases in between. As DNA, the CDR3 is TGCAGCGTTACCGACACCTACTCAGATACGCAGTATTTT. Its translation: CSVTDTYSDTQYF.

This clonotype was counted only a few times. The chain uses TRBV29-1 and TRBJ2-3; D unresolved. The length of the CDR3 is 12 residues. Germline CDR1 SQVTM, CDR2 ANQGSEA. V was clipped by 5 bases and J by 5 bases, with 11 bases between them. CDR3 residues: CSVNLQRDTQYF. As DNA, the CDR3 is TGCAGCGTTAACTTACAGCGAGATACGCAGTATTTT.

This clonotype was observed many times. This chain links TRBV28 with TRBJ1-1; D not certain. Germline V gene data show CDR1 as MDHEN and CDR2 as SYDVKM. The V and J ends lost 2 bases and 5 bases respectively, with 18 bases between them. The CDR3 totals 16 residues. The CDR3 protein is CASSLGWLGKETEAFF. The CDR3 DNA reads as TGTGCCAGCAGTTTAGGATGGTTGGGGAAGGAGACTGAAGCTTTCTTT.

This chain links TRBV5-1 with TRBJ2-7, with D uncertain. From germline, CDR1 is SGHRS and CDR2 YFSETQ. The CDR3 runs to 14 residues. Trimming took 7 bases from V and 5 from J, leaving 19 bases between them. The CDR3 region has the DNA TGCGCCAGCGGCTCGACGAACCAGGAAAACGAGCAGTACTTC. This encodes CASGSTNQENEQYF.

This clonotype has a count of ten or more. The V call is TRBV7-9, the J call TRBJ2-7; tentative D call: TRBD2 (6 bases). The germline CDR1 and CDR2 sequences are SEHNR and FQNEAQ (reference sequence). The V and J ends lost 5 bases and 3 bases respectively, with 14 bases between them. The CDR3 runs 14 residues. The CDR3 DNA follows: TGTGCCAGCAGCGTCACGACTAGTTTCTACGAGCAGTACTTC. Amino acids: CASSVTTSFYEQYF.

This clonotype came up many times. J is TRBJ1-1 and V is TRBV9; D unresolved. V lost 0 bases, J lost 2 bases, and 11 bases lay in between. In germline, CDR1 is SGDLS, CDR2 YYNGEE. The CDR3 length is 15 residues. The CDR3 DNA sequence: TGTGCCAGCAGCGTAGTACCGGAGCTCAACACTGAAGCTTTCTTT. This gives the protein CASSVVPELNTEAFF.

This clonotype came up many times. The J gene is TRBJ2-7, the V gene TRBV7-9; D is possibly TRBD1 or TRBD2 (7 bases each). CDR3 length: 15 amino acids. The V gene lost 5 bases and the J gene lost 7 bases, with 21 bases spanning the gap. Germline lookup yields CDR1 SEHNR and CDR2 FQNEAQ (reference sequence). The CDR3 DNA sequence: TGTGCCAGCAGCCCAGCCGGGCGGCAGGGGGGGGAGCAGTACTTC. Protein sequence: CASSPAGRQGGEQYF.

In its sample, this clonotype was seen many times. The rearrangement uses TRBV27 and TRBJ2-7; tentative D call: TRBD2 (5 bases). CDR3 length equals 15 residues. Germline V gene data show CDR1 as MNHEY and CDR2 as SMNVEV (reference sequence). V was pared by 1 base and J by 3 bases, with 13 bases between. CDR3 nucleotide sequence: TGTGCCAGCAGTTTATTTTCCGGGAAACACTACGAGCAGTACTTC. As protein: CASSLFSGKHYEQYF.

V is TRBV10-2 and J is TRBJ1-1; D ambiguous. This CDR3 contains 13 residues. Germline V gives CDR1 WSHSY, CDR2 SAAADI. V was clipped by 7 bases and J by 0 bases, with 9 bases between them. The CDR3: CASTTDMNTEAFF. CDR3 DNA sequence: TGCGCCAGCACTACAGACATGAACACTGAAGCTTTCTTT.